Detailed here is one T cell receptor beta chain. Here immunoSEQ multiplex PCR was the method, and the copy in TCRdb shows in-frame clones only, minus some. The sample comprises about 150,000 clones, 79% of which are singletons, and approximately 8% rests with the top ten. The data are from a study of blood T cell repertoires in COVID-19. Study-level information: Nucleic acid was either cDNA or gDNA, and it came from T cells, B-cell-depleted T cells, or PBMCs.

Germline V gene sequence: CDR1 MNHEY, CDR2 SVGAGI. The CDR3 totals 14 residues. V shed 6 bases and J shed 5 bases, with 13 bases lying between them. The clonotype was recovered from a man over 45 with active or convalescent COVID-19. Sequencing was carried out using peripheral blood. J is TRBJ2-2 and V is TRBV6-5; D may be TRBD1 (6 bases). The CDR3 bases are TGTGCCAGCAGGCACAGGGTTGAGACCGGGGAGCTGTTTTTT. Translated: CASRHRVETGELFF.